This T cell receptor beta chain is drawn from a study of preoperative IRX-2 immunotherapy in early breast cancer. For this clone: A junction boundary mismatches the germline segment, possibly from a read error.

The treatment denotes: preoperative locoregional IRX-2 cytokine immunotherapy. Patients received preoperative, locoregional IRX-2 cytokine immunotherapy in a phase Ib study. The protocol was immunoSEQ multiplex PCR, while the TCRdb copy is restricted to in-frame clones and leaves out a portion. The sample holds roughly 34,000 clones; around 92% are singletons and the top ten take less than 2%. The TCR was taken from a human donor with breast cancer. Specimen: tumor tissue, collected after IRX-2 immunotherapy.

The CDR3: CASSLIGVASGNTIYF. The CDR3 nucleotides are TGTGCCAGCAGCTTAATCGGGGTAGCCTCTGGAAACACTATATATTTT. J is TRBJ1-3 and V is TRBV11-3; D is unclear. Germline loops: CDR1 SGHNT, CDR2 YENEEA. This CDR3 is 16 amino acids long.